This is a list of T cell receptor beta chains from one sample in a study of OX40 agonist ivuxolimab in advanced cancers. TCRdb's copy holds only in-frame clones and misses some; the assay was immunoSEQ multiplex PCR. This table holds about 73,000 clones, roughly four fifths found once. Sequencing was performed on CD4+ or CD8+ T cells sorted from blood, taken in a trial of the OX40 agonist ivuxolimab. These receptors originate from an adult with an advanced solid tumor such as melanoma, head and neck, liver or kidney cancer. Both conserved end residues are part of each CDR3. The D gene is left open where the match is weak. Size tells how often a clone was seen (once, few, many) or the class of an expanded clone, and some rows leave it out.

DNA	CDR3	size	D	J	V	length
TGTGCCAGCAGCCAAGACCGGGGGGCCCGGGAGACCCAGTACTTC	CASSQDRGARETQYF	many	-	TRBJ2-5	TRBV4-2	15
TGTGCCAGCACTTACTTAGGACTAGCGGAAGATACGCAGTATTTT	CASTYLGLAEDTQYF	-	TRBD2	TRBJ2-3	TRBV6-5	15
TGTGCCAGCAGCACCCGCCCCCCGGGGTACACCGGGGAGCTGTTTTTT	CASSTRPPGYTGELFF	-	-	TRBJ2-2	TRBV11-2	16
TGTGCCAGTAGTATGGGGTACCAAGAGACCCAGTACTTC	CASSMGYQETQYF	-	-	TRBJ2-5	TRBV19	13
TGTGCCAGTAGTATTTCAGACCCCTACGAGCAGTACTTC	CASSISDPYEQYF	-	-	TRBJ2-7	TRBV19	13
TGTGCCAGCAGTAGGACAGGGAACAATCAGCCCCAGCATTTT	CASSRTGNNQPQHF	-	TRBD1	TRBJ1-5	TRBV2	14
TGCGCCAGCAGTGAAGCGGGGGTCTACGAGCAGTACTTC	CASSEAGVYEQYF	-	TRBD2	TRBJ2-7	TRBV10-2	13
TGTGCCAGCAGCTTGGCAAGCGGGGGGGCATCCGGGGAGCTGTTTTTT	CASSLASGGASGELFF	-	TRBD2	TRBJ2-2	TRBV5-4	16
TGTGCCAGCAGGCCCCGGGACAGGGGGACCAAAAACATTCAGTACTTC	CASRPRDRGTKNIQYF	-	TRBD1	TRBJ2-4	TRBV27	16
TGTGCCAGCATCGGACAGTATAGCAATCAGCCCCAGCATTTT	CASIGQYSNQPQHF	-	-	TRBJ1-5	TRBV6-5	14
TGTGCCAGCAGCTGGGGACTGATCTCTGGGGCCAACGTCCTGACTTTC	CASSWGLISGANVLTF	-	-	TRBJ2-6	TRBV13	16
TGTGCCAGCAGGGTAGGGGCCAAAGAAGCTTTCTTT	CASRVGAKEAFF	-	-	TRBJ1-1	TRBV7-9	12
TGTGCCAGTAGTCAGGGGGCCTACACTGAAGCTTTCTTT	CASSQGAYTEAFF	once	TRBD1	TRBJ1-1	TRBV19	13
TGTGCCAGCAGCCCCTGGACTATAGCCAAAAACATTCAGTACTTC	CASSPWTIAKNIQYF	-	-	TRBJ2-4	TRBV11-2	15
TGTGCCAGCAGCTTAGCTTTCAAGGATGAAAAACTGTTTTTT	CASSLAFKDEKLFF	-	-	TRBJ1-4	TRBV7-6	14